This TCR beta chain was sequenced in a study of CD8 T cells in Susac syndrome. Study-wide background: When blood was drawn, the patients with Susac syndrome were therapy-naive, on corticosteroids, or on intravenous immunoglobulin alone.

In contrast to the negatively isolated CD8+ and CD4+ T cells, TEMRA cells were FACS-enriched. Study-wide results and caveats: In TEMRA cells and active patients, CD8+ clonal expansion in Susac reached its peak.

Trimming stripped 4 bases from V and 0 bases from J, with 7 bases between. Looked up from germline, CDR1 is DFQATT and CDR2 is SNEGSKA (reference sequence). The CDR3 runs to 12 residues. Regarding this clonotype: Its antigen is not identified.

RNA in amounts of roughly 0.5 to 1 ug was reverse transcribed with random hexamers. The amplification used immunoSEQ multiplex PCR on TCR beta CDR3; it spanned 54 Vbeta and 13 Jbeta. Via MiXCR, TCRdb re-called the immunoSEQ multiplex PCR reads, giving one row per CDR3 protein. The sample yields tens of thousands of distinct CDR3 sequences, approximately 96% seen once. V is TRBV20-1 and J is TRBJ2-7, with a tentative D call TRBD2 (6 bases). The sequence was obtained from a human donor with Susac syndrome. The sample taken for sequencing was CD8+ T cells from PBMCs. The CDR3 is CSATEGSYEQYV. The CDR3 DNA sequence: TGCAGTGCTACGGAGGGCTCCTACGAGCAGTACGTC.